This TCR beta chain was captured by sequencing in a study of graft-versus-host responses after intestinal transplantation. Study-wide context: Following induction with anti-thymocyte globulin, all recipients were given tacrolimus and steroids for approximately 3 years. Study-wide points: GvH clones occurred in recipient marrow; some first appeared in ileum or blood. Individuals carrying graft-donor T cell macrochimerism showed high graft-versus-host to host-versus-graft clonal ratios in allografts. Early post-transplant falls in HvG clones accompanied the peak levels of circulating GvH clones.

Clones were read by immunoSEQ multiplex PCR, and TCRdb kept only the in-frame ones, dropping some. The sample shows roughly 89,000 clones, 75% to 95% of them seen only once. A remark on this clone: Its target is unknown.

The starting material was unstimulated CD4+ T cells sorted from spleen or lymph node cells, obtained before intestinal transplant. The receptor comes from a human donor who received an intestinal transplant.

CDR3 region: CASSFASSSYEQYF. The CDR3 DNA reads as TGTGCCAGCAGTTTCGCTAGTAGCTCCTACGAGCAGTACTTC. The chain has TRBV28 and TRBJ2-7; no definite D call. Trimming took off 3 bases at V and 0 bases at J, with 9 bases between the two ends. The V gene's germline CDR1 is MDHEN and CDR2 SYDVKM. This CDR3 contains 14 residues.